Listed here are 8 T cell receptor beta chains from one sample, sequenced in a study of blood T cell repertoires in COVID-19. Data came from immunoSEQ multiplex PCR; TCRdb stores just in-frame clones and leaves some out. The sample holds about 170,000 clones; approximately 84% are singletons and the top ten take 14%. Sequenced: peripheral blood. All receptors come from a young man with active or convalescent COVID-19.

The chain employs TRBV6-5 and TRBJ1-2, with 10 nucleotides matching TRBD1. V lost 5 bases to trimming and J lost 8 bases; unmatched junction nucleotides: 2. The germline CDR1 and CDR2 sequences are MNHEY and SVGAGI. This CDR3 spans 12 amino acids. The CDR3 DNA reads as TGTGCCAGCAGTCTGACAGGGGGCGGCTACACCTTC. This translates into CASSLTGGGYTF.

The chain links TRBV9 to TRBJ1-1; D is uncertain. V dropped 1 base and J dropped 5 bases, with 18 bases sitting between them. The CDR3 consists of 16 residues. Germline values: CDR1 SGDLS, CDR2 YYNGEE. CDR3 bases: TGTGCCAGCAGCGTAATCCCGGACTCATCTGGGACTGAAGCTTTCTTT. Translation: CASSVIPDSSGTEAFF.

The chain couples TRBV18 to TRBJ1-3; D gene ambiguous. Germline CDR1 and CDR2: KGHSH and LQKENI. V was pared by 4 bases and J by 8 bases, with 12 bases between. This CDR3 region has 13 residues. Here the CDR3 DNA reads TGTGCCAGCTCACGCGATATGGGAGACACCATATATTTT. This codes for CASSRDMGDTIYF.

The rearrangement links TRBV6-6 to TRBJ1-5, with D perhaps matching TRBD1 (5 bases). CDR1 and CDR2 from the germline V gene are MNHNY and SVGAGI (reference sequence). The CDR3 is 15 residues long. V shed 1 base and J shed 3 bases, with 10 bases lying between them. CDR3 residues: CASSYYSGINQPQHF. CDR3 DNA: TGTGCCAGCAGTTACTATTCAGGGATCAATCAGCCCCAGCATTTT.

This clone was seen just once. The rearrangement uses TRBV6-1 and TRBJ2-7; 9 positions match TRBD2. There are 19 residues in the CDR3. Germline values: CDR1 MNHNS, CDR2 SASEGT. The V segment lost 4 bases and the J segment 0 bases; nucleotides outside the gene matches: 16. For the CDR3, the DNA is TGTGCCAGCAGTGCGGCACGGGGAGCGGGGGGCTACAACTCCTACGAGCAGTACTTC. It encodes CASSAARGAGGYNSYEQYF.

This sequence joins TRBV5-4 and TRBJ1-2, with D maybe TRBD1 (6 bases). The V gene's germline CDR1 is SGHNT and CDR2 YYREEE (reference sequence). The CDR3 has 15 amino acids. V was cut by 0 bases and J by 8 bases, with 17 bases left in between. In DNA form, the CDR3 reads TGTGCCAGCAGCTTGGCCGCTGGGGCCAGGGGAGGCTACACCTTC. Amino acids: CASSLAAGARGGYTF.

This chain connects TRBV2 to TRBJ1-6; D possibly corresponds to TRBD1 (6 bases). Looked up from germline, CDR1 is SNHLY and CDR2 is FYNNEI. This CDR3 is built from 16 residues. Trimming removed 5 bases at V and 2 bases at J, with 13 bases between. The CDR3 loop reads CASSLRGFTYNSPLHF. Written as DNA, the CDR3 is TGTGCCAGCAGTCTAAGGGGGTTCACCTATAATTCACCCCTCCACTTT.

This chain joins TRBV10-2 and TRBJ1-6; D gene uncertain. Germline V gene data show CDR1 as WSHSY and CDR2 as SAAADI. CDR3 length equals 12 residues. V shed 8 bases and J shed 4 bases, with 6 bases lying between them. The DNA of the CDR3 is TGCGCCAGCGCAGCGTATAATTCACCCCTCCACTTT. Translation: CASAAYNSPLHF.